This record covers a single T cell receptor beta chain. The assay was immunoSEQ multiplex PCR, and TCRdb's table has in-frame clones only and misses some. Seen here are about 46,000 clones, approximately 92% observed once, and the top ten hold roughly 3.8%. Germline V lookup: CDR1 MGHDK, CDR2 SYGVNS. This CDR3 has 17 amino acids. J lost 7 bases, V lost 0 bases, and 11 bases had no gene match. The data were taken from a study of T cell changes during pregnancy in multiple sclerosis. The input for sequencing was CD8+ T cells from peripheral blood mononuclear cells, taken after pregnancy. The chain uses TRBV25-1 and TRBJ2-1; 8 positions agree with TRBD2. This receptor was taken from a female donor with multiple sclerosis, enrolled in a pregnancy study. The DNA for the CDR3 is TGTGCCAGCAGTGAATATAGCCCAGCGGGAGTAGCTAATGAGCAGTTCTTC. This encodes CASSEYSPAGVANEQFF.